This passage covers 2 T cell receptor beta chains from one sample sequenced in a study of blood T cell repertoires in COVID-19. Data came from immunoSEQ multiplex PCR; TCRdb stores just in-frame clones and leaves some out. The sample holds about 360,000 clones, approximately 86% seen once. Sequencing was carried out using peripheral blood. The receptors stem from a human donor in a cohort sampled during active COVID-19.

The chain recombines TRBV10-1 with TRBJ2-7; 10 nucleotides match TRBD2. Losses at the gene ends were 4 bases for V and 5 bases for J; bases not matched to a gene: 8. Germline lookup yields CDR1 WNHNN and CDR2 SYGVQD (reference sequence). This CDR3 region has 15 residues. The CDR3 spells CASSVRRLAGDEQYF. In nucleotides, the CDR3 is TGCGCCAGCAGTGTAAGAAGGCTAGCGGGGGACGAGCAGTACTTC.

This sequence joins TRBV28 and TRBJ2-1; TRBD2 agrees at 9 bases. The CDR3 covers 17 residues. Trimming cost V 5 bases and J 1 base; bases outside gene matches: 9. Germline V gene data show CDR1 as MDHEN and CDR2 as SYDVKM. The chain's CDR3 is CASSPFLAGASYNEQFF. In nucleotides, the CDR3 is TGTGCCAGCAGTCCGTTCTTAGCGGGAGCGTCCTACAATGAGCAGTTCTTC.